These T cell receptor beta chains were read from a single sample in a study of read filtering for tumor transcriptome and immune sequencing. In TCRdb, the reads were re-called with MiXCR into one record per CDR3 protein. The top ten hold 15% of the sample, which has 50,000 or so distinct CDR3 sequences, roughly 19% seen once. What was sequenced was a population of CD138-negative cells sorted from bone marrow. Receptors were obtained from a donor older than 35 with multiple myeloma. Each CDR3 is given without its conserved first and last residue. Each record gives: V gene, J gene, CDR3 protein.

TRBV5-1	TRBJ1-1	ASNFEVSGSTEAF
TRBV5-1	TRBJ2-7	ASSPGQIYEQY
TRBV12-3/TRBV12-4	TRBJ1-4	ASSLGLNHNEKLF
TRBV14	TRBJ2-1	ASSSGNSLAGVRF
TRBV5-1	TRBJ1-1	ASSLGGTRWMNTEAF
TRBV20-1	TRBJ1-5	SASRGTEYSNQPQH
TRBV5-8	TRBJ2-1	ASSFSWGGEDNEQF
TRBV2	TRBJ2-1	ASGDRGLSEQF
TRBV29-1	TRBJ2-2	SVTQGGTGELF
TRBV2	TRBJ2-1	ASNRGRAPGDNEQF
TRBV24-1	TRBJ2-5	ATSQPGRETQY